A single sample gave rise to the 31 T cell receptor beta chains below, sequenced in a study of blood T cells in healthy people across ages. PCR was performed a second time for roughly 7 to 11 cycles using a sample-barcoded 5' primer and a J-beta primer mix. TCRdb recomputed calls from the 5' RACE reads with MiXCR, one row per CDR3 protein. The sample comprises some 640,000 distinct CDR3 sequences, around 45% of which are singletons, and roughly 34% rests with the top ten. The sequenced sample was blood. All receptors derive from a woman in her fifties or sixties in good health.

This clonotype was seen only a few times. CDR3 coding DNA: TGTGCCAGCAGCCGTTCGGACAGGGAGCAGTTCTTC. Its translation is CASSRSDREQFF. The gene calls are TRBV3-1 and TRBJ2-1; 7 positions agree with TRBD1. Germline V gene sequence: CDR1 LGHDT, CDR2 YNNKEL (reference sequence). Trimming at V came to 4 bases and at J to 10 bases, leaving 4 bases not matched to a gene. The CDR3 has 12 amino acids.

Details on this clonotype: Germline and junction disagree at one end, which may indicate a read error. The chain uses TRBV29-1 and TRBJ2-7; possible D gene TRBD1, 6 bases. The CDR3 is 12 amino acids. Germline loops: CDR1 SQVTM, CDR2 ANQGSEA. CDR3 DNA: TGCGGCGTTGCCCTACAGGGCTACGAGCAGTACTTC. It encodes CGVALQGYEQYF.

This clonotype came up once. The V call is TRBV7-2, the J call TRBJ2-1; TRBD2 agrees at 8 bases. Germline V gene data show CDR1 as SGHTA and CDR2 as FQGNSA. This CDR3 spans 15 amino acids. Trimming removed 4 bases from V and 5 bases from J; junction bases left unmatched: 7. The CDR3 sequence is CASSSSGRQNNEQFF. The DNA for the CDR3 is TGTGCCAGCAGCTCGAGCGGGAGACAGAACAATGAGCAGTTCTTC.

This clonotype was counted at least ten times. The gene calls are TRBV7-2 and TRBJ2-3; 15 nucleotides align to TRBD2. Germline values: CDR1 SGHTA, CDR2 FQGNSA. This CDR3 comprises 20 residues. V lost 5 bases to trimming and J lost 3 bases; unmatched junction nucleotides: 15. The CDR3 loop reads CASSQRSPGLAGGGTDTQYF. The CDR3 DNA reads TGTGCCAGCAGCCAAAGATCACCGGGACTAGCGGGAGGAGGAACAGATACGCAGTATTTT.

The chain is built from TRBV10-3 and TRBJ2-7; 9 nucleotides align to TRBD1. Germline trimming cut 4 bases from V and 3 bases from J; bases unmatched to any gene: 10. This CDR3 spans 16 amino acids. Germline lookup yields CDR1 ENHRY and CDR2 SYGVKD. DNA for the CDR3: TGTGCCATCAGTGGCGGCGGACAGGGGTTGATCTACGAGCAGTACTTC. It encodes CAISGGGQGLIYEQYF.

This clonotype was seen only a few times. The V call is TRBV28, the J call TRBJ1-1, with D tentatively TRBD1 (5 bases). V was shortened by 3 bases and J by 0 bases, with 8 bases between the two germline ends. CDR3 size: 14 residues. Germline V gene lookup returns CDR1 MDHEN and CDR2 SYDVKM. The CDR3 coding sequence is TGTGCCAGCAGTTTGGGGACCCTGAACACTGAAGCTTTCTTT. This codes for CASSLGTLNTEAFF.

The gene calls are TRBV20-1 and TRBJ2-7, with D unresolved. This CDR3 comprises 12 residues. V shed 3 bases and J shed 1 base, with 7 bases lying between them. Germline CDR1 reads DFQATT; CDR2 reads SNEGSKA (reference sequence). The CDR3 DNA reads TGCAGTGCTAGCCTACAATCCTACGAGCAGTACTTC. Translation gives CSASLQSYEQYF.

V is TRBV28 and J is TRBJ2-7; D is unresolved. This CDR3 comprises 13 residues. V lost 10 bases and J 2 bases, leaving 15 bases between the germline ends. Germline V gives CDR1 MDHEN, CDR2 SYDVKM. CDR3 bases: TGTGCCACCACCACCTTACAAGCCTACGAGCAGTACTTC. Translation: CATTTLQAYEQYF.

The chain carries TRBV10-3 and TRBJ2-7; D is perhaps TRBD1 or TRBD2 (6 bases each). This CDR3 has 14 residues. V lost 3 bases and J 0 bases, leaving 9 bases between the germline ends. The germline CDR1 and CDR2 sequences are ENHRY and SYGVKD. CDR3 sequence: CAISDAGHSYEQYF. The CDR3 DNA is TGTGCCATCAGTGACGCGGGACACTCCTACGAGCAGTACTTC.

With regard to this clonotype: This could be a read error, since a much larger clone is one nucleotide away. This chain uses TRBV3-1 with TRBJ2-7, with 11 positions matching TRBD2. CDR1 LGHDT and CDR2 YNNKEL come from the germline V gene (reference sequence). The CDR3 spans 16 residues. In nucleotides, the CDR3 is TGTGTCAGCAGCCAAGTCTTCACTAGCGGGAGTAATGAGCAGTACTTC. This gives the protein CVSSQVFTSGSNEQYF.

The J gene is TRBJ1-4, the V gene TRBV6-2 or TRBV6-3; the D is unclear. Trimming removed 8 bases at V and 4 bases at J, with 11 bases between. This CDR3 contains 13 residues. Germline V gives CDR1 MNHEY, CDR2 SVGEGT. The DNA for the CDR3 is TGTGCCAGCCTCCGTGGGAGTAATGAAAAACTGTTTTTT. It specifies CASLRGSNEKLFF.

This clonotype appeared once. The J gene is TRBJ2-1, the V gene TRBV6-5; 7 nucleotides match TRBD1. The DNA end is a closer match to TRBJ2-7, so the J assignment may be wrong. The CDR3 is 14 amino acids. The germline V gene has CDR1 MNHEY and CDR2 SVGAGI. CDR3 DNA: TGTGCCACCAAAGGGGGCCACTCCTACAATGAGCAGTACTTC. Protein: CATKGGHSYNEQYF.

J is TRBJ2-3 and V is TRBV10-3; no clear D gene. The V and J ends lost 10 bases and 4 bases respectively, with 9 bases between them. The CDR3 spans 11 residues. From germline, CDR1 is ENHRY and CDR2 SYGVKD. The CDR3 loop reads CATRLSDTQYF. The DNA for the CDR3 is TGTGCCACGAGACTGTCAGATACGCAGTATTTT.

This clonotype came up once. The CDR3 nucleotides are TGTGCCAGCAGTTTGTATCCTAGCGGGTACACAGATACGCAGTATTTT. This gives the protein CASSLYPSGYTDTQYF. The gene calls are TRBV28 and TRBJ2-3, with 8 bases fitting TRBD2. This CDR3 has 16 residues. With V trimmed by 3 bases and J by 2 bases, 7 bases remained unmatched. Germline V gene data show CDR1 as MDHEN and CDR2 as SYDVKM.

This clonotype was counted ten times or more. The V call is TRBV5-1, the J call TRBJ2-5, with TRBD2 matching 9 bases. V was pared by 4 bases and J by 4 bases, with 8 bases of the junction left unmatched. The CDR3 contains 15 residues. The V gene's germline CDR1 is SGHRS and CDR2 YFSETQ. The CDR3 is CASSLSKAGGETQYF. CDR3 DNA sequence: TGCGCCAGCAGCCTGTCAAAAGCGGGAGGAGAGACCCAGTACTTC. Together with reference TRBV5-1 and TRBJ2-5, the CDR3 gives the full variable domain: KAGVTQTPRYLIKTRGQQVTLSCSPISGHRSVSWYQQTPGQGLQFLFEYFSETQRNKGNFPGRFSGRQFSNSRSEMNVSTLELGDSALYLCASSLSKAGGETQYFGPGTRLLVL.

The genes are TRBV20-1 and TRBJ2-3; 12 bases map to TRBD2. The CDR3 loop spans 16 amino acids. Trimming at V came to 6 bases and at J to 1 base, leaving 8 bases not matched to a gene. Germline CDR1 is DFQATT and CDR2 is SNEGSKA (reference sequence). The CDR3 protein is CSAATRLAGGTDTQYF. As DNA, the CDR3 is TGCAGTGCCGCAACCCGACTAGCGGGAGGCACAGATACGCAGTATTTT.

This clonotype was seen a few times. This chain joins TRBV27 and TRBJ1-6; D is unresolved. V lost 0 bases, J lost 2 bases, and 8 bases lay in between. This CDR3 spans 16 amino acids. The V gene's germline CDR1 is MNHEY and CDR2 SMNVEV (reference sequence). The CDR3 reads CASSLSGRPYNSPLHF. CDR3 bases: TGTGCCAGCAGTTTATCGGGGAGGCCCTATAATTCACCCCTCCACTTT.

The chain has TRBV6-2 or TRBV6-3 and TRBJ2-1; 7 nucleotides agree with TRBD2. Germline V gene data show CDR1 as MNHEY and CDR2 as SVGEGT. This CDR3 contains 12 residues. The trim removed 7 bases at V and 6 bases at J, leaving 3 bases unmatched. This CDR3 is CASTTGGNEQFF. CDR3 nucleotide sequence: TGTGCCAGCACCACGGGGGGCAATGAGCAGTTCTTC.

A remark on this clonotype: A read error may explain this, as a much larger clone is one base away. CDR3: CASSQGNSENEAFF. The CDR3 DNA follows: TGTGCCAGCAGCCAAGGCAACAGTGAGAATGAAGCTTTCTTT. The chain carries TRBV3-1 and TRBJ1-1; D not certain. The CDR3 loop spans 14 amino acids. Germline assignment: CDR1 LGHDT and CDR2 YNNKEL (reference sequence). V was pared by 1 base and J by 7 bases, with 13 bases between.

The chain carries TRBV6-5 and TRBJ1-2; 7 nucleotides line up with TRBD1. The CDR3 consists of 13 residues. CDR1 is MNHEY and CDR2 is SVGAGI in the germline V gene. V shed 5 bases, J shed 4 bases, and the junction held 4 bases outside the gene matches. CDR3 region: CASSRGQTYGYTF. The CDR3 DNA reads TGTGCCAGCAGTCGGGGACAGACCTATGGCTACACCTTC.

In DNA, the CDR3 is TGTGCCATCAGCGAAGACAGGCTGTACCAAGAGACCCAGTACTTC. It translates to CAISEDRLYQETQYF. The chain joins TRBV10-3 to TRBJ2-5, with a weak D call TRBD1 (6 bases). Germline CDR1 ENHRY, CDR2 SYGVKD. Trimming took off 6 bases at V and 0 bases at J, with 14 bases between the two ends. This CDR3 is 15 amino acids long.

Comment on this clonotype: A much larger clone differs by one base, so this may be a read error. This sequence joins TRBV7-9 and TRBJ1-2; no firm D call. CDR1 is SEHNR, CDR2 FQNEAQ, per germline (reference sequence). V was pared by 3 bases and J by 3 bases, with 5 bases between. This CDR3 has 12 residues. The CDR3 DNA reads TGTGCCAGCAGCTTTGAAGACTATGGCTACACCTTC. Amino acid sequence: CASSFEDYGYTF.

The CDR3 loop is CSAEGRQGAYSYGYTF. The CDR3 DNA reads TGCAGTGCTGAGGGCCGACAGGGGGCATATAGCTATGGCTACACCTTC. The rearrangement links TRBV20-1 to TRBJ1-2, with TRBD1 matching over 10 bases. The CDR3 runs 16 residues. Trimming removed 5 bases from V and 4 bases from J; junction bases left unmatched: 13. CDR1 and CDR2 from the germline V gene are DFQATT and SNEGSKA (reference sequence).

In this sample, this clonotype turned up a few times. CDR3 bases: TGTGCCAGCAGCTTGTTACTAAATGAGCAGTTCTTC. Its protein product is CASSLLLNEQFF. The gene calls are TRBV7-2 and TRBJ2-1; no reliable D call. Germline V gives CDR1 SGHTA, CDR2 FQGNSA. The CDR3 runs 12 residues. Deletions cut 3 bases from V and 7 bases from J, with 7 bases between.

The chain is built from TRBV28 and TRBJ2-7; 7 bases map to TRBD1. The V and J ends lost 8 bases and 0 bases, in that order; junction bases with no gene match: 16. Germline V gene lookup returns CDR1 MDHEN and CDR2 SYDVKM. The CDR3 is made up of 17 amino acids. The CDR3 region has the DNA TGTGCCAGCTCCTTGCTCCCGGGACAGAAGCTCTCCTACGAGCAGTACTTC. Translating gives CASSLLPGQKLSYEQYF.

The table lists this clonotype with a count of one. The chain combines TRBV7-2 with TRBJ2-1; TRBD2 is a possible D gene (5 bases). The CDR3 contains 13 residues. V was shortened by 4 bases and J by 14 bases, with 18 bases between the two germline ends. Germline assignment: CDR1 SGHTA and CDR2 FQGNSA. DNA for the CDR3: TGTGCCAGCAGCTCCCAGGAGGCAGGTCGGAAGTTCTTC. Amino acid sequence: CASSSQEAGRKFF.

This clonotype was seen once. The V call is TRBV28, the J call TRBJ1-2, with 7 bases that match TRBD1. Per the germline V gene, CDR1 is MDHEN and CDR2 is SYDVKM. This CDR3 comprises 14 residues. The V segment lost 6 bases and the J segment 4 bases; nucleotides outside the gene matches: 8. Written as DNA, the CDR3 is TGTGCCAGCAGCCTCCCGAGACAGGGCTATGGCTACACCTTC. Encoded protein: CASSLPRQGYGYTF.

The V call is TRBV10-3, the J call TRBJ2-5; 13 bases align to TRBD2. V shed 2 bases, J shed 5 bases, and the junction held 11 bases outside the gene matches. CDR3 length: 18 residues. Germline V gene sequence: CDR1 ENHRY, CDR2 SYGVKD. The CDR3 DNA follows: TGTGCCATCAGTGAGGGGACACTAGCGGGAGGGGTCAGGGAGACCCAGTACTTC. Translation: CAISEGTLAGGVRETQYF.

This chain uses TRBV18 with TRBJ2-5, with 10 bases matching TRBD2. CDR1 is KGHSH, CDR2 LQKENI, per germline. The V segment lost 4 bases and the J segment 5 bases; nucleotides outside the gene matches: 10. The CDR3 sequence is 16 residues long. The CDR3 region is CASSRPSGSIRETQYF. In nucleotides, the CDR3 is TGTGCCAGCTCACGCCCTAGCGGGAGTATCCGGGAGACCCAGTACTTC.

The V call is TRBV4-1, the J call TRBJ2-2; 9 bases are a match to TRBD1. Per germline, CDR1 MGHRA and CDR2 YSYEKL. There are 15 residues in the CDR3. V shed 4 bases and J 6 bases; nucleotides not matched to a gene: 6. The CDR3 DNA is TGCGCCAGCAGCCTAACAGGGGGCGAGCCCGGGGAGCTGTTTTTT. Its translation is CASSLTGGEPGELFF.

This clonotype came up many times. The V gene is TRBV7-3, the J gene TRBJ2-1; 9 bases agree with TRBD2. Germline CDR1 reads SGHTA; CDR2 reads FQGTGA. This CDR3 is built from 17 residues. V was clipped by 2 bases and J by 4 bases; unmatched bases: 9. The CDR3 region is CASSLEGAGGPYNEQFF. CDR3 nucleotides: TGTGCCAGCAGCTTAGAGGGGGCGGGAGGGCCATACAATGAGCAGTTCTTC.